The T cell receptor (beta chain) under discussion was sequenced for a study of blood T cell repertoires in COVID-19. About the study: The United States, Italy and Spain supplied acute and convalescent COVID-19 samples. PBMCs, B-cell-depleted T cells, or T cells provided the cDNA or gDNA that made up the material.

In the authors' workflow: For nucleated cells, counts were estimated from reference gene primer amplification. The data were produced by immunoSEQ multiplex PCR, yet TCRdb's version contains in-frame clones alone and is incomplete. That table is the source of V, J and clone size, and D and trimming were worked out from the DNA. Here the sample spans roughly 340,000 clones, about 87% being singletons. V lost 8 bases and J 4 bases, leaving 16 bases between the germline ends. The CDR3 is 13 residues long. Germline V gene data show CDR1 as SGHRS and CDR2 as YFSETQ. Seattle enrolled patients during active infection and tracked them longitudinally.

The source material was peripheral blood. This rearrangement joins TRBV5-1 to TRBJ2-7, with a possible D match to TRBD2 (6 bases). The source is a woman in her 50s with COVID-19, enrolled during active disease. CDR3 sequence reads: CARRGGIRYEQYF. The CDR3 coding sequence is TGCGCCAGAAGGGGCGGGATCCGGTACGAGCAGTACTTC.